This entry describes one T cell receptor beta chain. Its antigen remains unidentified. The data originate from a study of beta chain features in type 1 diabetes. All of the sorted populations showed purity greater than 98%. The CDR3 consists of 13 residues. V trimming: 6 bases; J trimming: 11 bases; junction bases outside the gene matches: 12. The germline V gene encodes CDR1 MNHNS and CDR2 SASEGT. Study results and limitations: Moderately but significantly shorter TCRB CDR3s were found in Type 1 diabetes patients in all four CD4+ subsets.

Every isolated RNA sample was fully reverse transcribed, so sequencing captured expressed TCRB transcripts. Sequencing of naive, central memory and regulatory T cell samples gave an average of roughly 3.4 million reads. Profiled with immunoSEQ multiplex PCR; TCRdb holds only in-frame clones, not every one. The sample carries some 150,000 clones, less than 15% recorded once. The sequenced material came from central memory CD4+ T cells from blood. V and J are TRBV6-1 and TRBJ1-1; TRBD1 matches at 7 bases. The receptor was isolated from a man aged 18-30 years with type 1 diabetes. The CDR3 spells CASSLEGAGRAFF. The CDR3 region has the DNA TGTGCCAGCAGCCTCGAGGGGGCGGGTCGGGCTTTCTTT.